One TCR beta chain is described in this entry. Its antigen is not identified. This entry belongs to a study of radiotherapy plus CTLA-4 blockade in lung cancer. Study observations and caveats: Some TCR clones had been derived from tumors. These clones expanded in peripheral blood after radiotherapy plus ipilimumab.

Looked up from germline, CDR1 is GTSNPN and CDR2 is SVGIG (reference sequence). This CDR3 comprises 14 residues. The V end was cut by 0 bases, the J end by 2 bases, with 11 bases between. Measured with immunoSEQ multiplex PCR; TCRdb has only the in-frame clones, and not every one. The sample carries roughly 75,000 clones, about 80% recorded once. The input for sequencing was peripheral blood, taken from a patient treated with radiotherapy plus ipilimumab. The chain joins TRBV30 to TRBJ2-7; perhaps TRBD2 as D (5 bases). The receptor was derived from a human donor with non-small cell lung cancer who had stable disease on radiotherapy plus ipilimumab. The CDR3 loop is CAWSVQSGPYEQYF. CDR3 DNA sequence: TGTGCCTGGAGTGTACAGAGCGGCCCCTACGAGCAGTACTTC.